Below, one TCR beta chain is given with its context. Methods used by the authors: Nucleated cell counts were estimated from reference gene primer amplification. The protocol was immunoSEQ multiplex PCR, while the TCRdb copy is restricted to in-frame clones and leaves out a portion. Clonal size and the V and J genes are those of that table, whereas D and trimming came from the DNA. The sample includes tens of thousands of clones, 80% of them seen just once. This sample is part of a study of blood T cell repertoires in COVID-19. Study-wide background: From the United States, Italy and Spain came samples of acute and convalescent COVID-19.

The CDR3 has 13 residues. V was pared by 11 bases and J by 0 bases, with 4 bases of the junction left unmatched. Germline V gene data show CDR1 as LGHDT and CDR2 as YNNKEL (reference sequence). The clonotype originates from a woman in her 70s with acute or convalescent COVID-19. The sequencing input was peripheral blood. The chain couples TRBV3-1 (or the pseudogene TRBV3-2) to TRBJ2-7; 10 bases match TRBD2. The CDR3 is CAAKRGGSYEQYF. In nucleotides, the CDR3 is TGTGCCGCCAAGCGGGGGGGCTCCTACGAGCAGTACTTC.